Listed below are T cell receptor beta chains from one sample, sequenced in a study of shared clonotypes between healthy human individuals. Sequenced by immunoSEQ multiplex PCR; TCRdb stores in-frame clones only, minus some. The repertoire holds around 440,000 clones, with more than 70% as singletons. The sample consisted of PBMCs. All receptors derive from a woman between 40 and 55 years old in good health. Some clones in this sample may be carry-over from other donors' samples. Both conserved end residues are part of each CDR3. The order of the fields is clone size, V gene, CDR3 protein. Not every row has a clone size; where given, it reads once, few, many or a size class.

>-|TRBV30
CAWTFSENYGYTF
>-|TRBV5-6
CASSPGTPYYGYTF
>many|TRBV29-1
CSVRTGDSNQPQHF
>once|TRBV7-9
CASSFLTSGSDEQYF
>-|TRBV6-1
CATREWGAQNEQYF
>-|TRBV20-1
CSAMSPETQYF
>-|TRBV5-1
CASSKTSAETQYF
>-|TRBV5-6
CASSLEVSSYEQYF
>-|TRBV29-1
CGVGREPNTEAFF
>-|TRBV30
CAWSVLALYHSGNTIYF
>-|TRBV30
CAWRTSGSYNEQFF